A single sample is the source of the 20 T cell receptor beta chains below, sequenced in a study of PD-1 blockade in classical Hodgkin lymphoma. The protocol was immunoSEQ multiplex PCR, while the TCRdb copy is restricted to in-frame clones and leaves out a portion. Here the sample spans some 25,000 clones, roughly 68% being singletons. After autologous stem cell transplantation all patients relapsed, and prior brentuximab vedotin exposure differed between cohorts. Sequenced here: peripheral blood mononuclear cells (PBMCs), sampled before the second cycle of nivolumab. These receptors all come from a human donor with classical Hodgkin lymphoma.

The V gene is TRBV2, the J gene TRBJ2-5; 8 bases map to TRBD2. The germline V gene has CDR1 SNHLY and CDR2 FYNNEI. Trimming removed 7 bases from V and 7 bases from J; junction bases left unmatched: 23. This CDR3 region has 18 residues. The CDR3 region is CASKALSVLERELVTQYF. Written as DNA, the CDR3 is TGTGCCAGCAAGGCCCTTTCTGTCTTGGAGCGGGAGTTGGTGACCCAGTACTTC. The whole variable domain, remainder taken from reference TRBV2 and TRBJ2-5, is EPEVTQTPSHQVTQMGQEVILRCVPISNHLYFYWYRQILGQKVEFLVSFYNNEISEKSEIFDDQFSVERPDGSNFTLKIRSTKLEDSAMYFCASKALSVLERELVTQYFGPGTRLLVL.

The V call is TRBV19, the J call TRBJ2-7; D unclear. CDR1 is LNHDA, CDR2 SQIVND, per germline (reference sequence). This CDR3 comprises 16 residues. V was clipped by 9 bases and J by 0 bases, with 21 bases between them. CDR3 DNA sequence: TGTGCCAGCAAGGACCCTGCCGGAAAGAGCTCCTACGAGCAGTACTTC. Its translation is CASKDPAGKSSYEQYF.

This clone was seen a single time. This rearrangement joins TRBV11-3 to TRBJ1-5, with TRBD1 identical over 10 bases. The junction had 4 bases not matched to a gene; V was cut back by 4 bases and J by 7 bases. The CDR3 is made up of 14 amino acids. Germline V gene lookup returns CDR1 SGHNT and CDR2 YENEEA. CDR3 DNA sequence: TGTGCCAGCAGCTGGGACAGGGGAAGACAGCCCCAGCATTTT. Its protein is CASSWDRGRQPQHF.

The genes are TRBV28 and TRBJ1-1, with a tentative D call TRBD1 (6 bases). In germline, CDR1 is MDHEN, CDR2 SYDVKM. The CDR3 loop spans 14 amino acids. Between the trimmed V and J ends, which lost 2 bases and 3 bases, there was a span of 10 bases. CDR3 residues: CASSLGGGYTEAFF. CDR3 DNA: TGTGCCAGCAGTTTAGGAGGGGGTTACACTGAAGCTTTCTTT.

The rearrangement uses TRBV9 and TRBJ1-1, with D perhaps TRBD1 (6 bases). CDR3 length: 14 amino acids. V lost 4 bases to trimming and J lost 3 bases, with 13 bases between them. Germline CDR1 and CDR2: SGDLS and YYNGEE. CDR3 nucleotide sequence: TGTGCCAGCAGCTTTACAGGGTTTGACACTGAAGCTTTCTTT. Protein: CASSFTGFDTEAFF. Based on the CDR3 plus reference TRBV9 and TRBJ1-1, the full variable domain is DSGVTQTPKHLITATGQRVTLRCSPRSGDLSVYWYQQSLDQGLQFLIQYYNGEERAKGNILERFSAQQFPDLHSELNLSSLELGDSALYFCASSFTGFDTEAFFGQGTRLTVV.

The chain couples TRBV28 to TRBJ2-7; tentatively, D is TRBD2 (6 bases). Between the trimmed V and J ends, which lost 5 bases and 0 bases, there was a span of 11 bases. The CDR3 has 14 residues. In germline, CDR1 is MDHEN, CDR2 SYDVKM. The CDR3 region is CASSLSGLSYEQYF. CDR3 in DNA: TGTGCCAGCAGTCTTAGCGGCCTCTCCTACGAGCAGTACTTC.

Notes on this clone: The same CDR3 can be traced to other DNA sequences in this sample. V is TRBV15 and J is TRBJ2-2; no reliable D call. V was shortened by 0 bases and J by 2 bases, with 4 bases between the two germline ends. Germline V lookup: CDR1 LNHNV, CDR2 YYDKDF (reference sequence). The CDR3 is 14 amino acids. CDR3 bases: TGTGCCACCAGCAGAGATCAAAACACCGGGGAGCTGTTTTTT. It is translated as CATSRDQNTGELFF. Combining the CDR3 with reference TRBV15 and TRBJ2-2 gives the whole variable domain DAMVIQNPRYQVTQFGKPVTLSCSQTLNHNVMYWYQQKSSQAPKLLFHYYDKDFNNEADTPDNFQSRRPNTSFCFLDIRSPGLGDTAMYLCATSRDQNTGELFFGEGSRLTVL.

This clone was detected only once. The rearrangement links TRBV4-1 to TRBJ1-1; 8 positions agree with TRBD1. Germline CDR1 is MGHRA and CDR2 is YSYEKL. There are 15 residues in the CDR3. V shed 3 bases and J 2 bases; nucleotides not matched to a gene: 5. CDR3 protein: CASSQTGTGNTEAFF. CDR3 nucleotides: TGCGCCAGCAGCCAGACCGGGACAGGCAACACTGAAGCTTTCTTT.

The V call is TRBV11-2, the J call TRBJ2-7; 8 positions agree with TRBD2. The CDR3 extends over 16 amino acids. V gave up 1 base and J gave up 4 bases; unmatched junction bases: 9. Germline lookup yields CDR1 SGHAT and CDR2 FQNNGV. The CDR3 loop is CASSLVYGTSTYEQYF. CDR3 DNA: TGTGCCAGCAGCTTAGTGTATGGGACTAGTACGTACGAGCAGTACTTC.

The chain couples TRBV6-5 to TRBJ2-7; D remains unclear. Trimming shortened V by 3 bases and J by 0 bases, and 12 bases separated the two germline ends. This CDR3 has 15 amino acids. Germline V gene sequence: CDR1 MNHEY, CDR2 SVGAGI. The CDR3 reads CASSYRRFGSYEQYF. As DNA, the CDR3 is TGTGCCAGCAGTTATCGAAGATTTGGCTCCTACGAGCAGTACTTC.

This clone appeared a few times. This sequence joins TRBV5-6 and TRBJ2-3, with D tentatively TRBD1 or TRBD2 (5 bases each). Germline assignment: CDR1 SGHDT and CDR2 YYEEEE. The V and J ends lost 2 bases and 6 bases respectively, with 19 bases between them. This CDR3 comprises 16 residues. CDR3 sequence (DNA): TGTGCCAGCAGCTTAGTCGATCAGGGACCCACGGATACGCAGTATTTT. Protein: CASSLVDQGPTDTQYF.

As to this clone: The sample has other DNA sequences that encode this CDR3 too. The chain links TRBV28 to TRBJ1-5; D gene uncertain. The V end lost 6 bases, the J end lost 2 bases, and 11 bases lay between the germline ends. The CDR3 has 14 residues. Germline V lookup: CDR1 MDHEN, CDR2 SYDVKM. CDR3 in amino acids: CASSLGSGNQPQHF. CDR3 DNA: TGTGCCAGCAGCCTAGGGAGTGGCAATCAGCCCCAGCATTTT.

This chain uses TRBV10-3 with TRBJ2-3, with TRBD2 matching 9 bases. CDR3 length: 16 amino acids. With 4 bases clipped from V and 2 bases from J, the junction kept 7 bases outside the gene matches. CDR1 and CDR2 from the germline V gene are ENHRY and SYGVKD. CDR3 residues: CAISVGSGGTTDTQYF. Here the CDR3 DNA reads TGTGCCATCAGTGTGGGTAGCGGGGGAACCACAGATACGCAGTATTTT.

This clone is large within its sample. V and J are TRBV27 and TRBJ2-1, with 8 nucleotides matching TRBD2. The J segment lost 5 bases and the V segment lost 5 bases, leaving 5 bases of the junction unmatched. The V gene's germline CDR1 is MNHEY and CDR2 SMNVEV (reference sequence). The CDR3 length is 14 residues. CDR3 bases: TGTGCCAGCAGTGTTAGCGGGAAGAACAATGAGCAGTTCTTC. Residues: CASSVSGKNNEQFF.

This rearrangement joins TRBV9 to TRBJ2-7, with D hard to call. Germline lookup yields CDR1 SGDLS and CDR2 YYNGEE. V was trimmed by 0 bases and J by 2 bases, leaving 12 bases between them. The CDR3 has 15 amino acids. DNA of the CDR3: TGTGCCAGCAGCGTAGAGGATCGGGCAGCCTACGAGCAGTACTTC. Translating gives CASSVEDRAAYEQYF.

CDR3 in DNA: TGTGCCAGCAGTTACGAGCGGCTCACGGAGCAGTACTTC. It encodes CASSYERLTEQYF. This sequence joins TRBV6-5 and TRBJ2-7; tentatively, D is TRBD2 (5 bases). V shed 2 bases and J shed 7 bases, with 12 bases lying between them. CDR1 MNHEY and CDR2 SVGAGI come from the germline V gene. The CDR3 runs to 13 residues.

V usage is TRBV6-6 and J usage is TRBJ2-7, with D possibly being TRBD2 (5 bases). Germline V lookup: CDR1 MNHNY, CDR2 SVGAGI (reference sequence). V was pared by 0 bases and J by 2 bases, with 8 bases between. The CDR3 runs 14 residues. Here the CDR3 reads CASSYSSGTYEQYF. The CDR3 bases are TGTGCCAGCAGTTACTCCAGCGGTACCTACGAGCAGTACTTC.

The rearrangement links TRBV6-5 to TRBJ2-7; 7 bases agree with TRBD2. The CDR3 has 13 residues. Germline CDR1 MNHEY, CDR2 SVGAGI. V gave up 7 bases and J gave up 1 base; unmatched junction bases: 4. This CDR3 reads CASTPGLSYEQYF. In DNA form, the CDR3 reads TGTGCCAGCACCCCGGGACTATCCTACGAGCAGTACTTC.

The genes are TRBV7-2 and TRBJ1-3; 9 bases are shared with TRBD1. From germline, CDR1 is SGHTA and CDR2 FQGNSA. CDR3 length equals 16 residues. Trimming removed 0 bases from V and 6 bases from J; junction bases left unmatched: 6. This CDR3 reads CASSLALGTGINTIYF. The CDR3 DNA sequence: TGTGCCAGCAGCTTAGCGCTGGGGACAGGGATAAACACCATATATTTT.

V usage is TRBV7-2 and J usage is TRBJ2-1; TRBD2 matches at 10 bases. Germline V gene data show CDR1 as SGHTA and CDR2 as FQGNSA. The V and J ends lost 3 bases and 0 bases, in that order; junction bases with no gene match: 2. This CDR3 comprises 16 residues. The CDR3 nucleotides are TGTGCCAGCAGCTTCTCTAGCGGGAGCTCCTACAATGAGCAGTTCTTC. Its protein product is CASSFSSGSSYNEQFF.